Sequencing of this TCR beta chain was carried out in a study of cytomegalovirus exposure and HLA in healthy donors. PCR employed 60 Vbeta and 13 Jbeta primers. Produced via immunoSEQ multiplex PCR; TCRdb's table is partial and in-frame only. This table holds tens of thousands of clones, roughly 73% found once. The specimen was PBMCs. This receptor was identified in a man between 18 and 35 years old in good health and CMV-seronegative.

This CDR3 is CASSLGQGDQPQHF. CDR3 coding DNA: TGTGCCAGCAGCTTAGGACAGGGAGATCAGCCCCAGCATTTT. This chain links TRBV13 with TRBJ1-5, with a tentative D call TRBD1 (6 bases). The CDR3 length is 14 residues. The V gene lost 0 bases and the J gene lost 5 bases, with 8 bases spanning the gap. The germline CDR1 and CDR2 sequences are PRHDT and FYEKMQ (reference sequence).